Presented here are 28 T cell receptor beta chains from one specimen sequenced in a study of T cell repertoires in cytomegalovirus infection. These receptors are not linked to any known antigen. Each CDR3 protein is one row after TCRdb ran MiXCR on the reads. The sample lists around 800,000 distinct CDR3 sequences, 30% to 35% occurring once. Sequencing was performed on cultured CD8+ T cells from PBMCs, taken from culture after CMV antigen stimulation. The receptors were gathered from a human donor in good health (CMV status not recorded). Some clones in this sample may be carry-over from other donors' samples.

This clonotype turned up a few times. The chain carries TRBV5-6 and TRBJ2-5, with D maybe TRBD2 (6 bases). Germline assignment: CDR1 SGHDT and CDR2 YYEEEE. This CDR3 has 14 amino acids. The V and J ends lost 4 bases and 2 bases respectively, with 12 bases between them. The CDR3 sequence is CASSEPGEQETQYF. The CDR3 DNA reads as TGTGCCAGCAGCGAACCGGGAGAGCAAGAGACCCAGTACTTC.

This clonotype was counted only a few times. The CDR3 spells CASSGTGTRSSYEQYV. CDR3 nucleotides: TGTGCCAGCAGTGGTACCGGGACACGGAGCTCCTACGAGCAGTACGTC. The rearrangement joins TRBV12-3 or TRBV12-4 to TRBJ2-7, with D tentatively TRBD1 (6 bases). This CDR3 comprises 16 residues. The ends were cut back, 5 bases at V and 0 bases at J, with 17 bases in the middle.

The V and J genes are TRBV6-5 and TRBJ1-1; perhaps TRBD1 as D (5 bases). CDR3 length: 12 residues. Germline loops: CDR1 MNHEY, CDR2 SVGAGI. Trimming shortened V by 2 bases and J by 7 bases, and 8 bases separated the two germline ends. This CDR3 reads CASSYRGGEAFF. The CDR3 region has the DNA TGTGCCAGCAGTTACCGGGGGGGTGAAGCTTTCTTT.

This clonotype was counted a single time. The chain is built from TRBV27 and TRBJ2-7, with 10 bases identical to TRBD1. CDR1 and CDR2 (germline): MNHEY, SMNVEV (reference sequence). CDR3 length equals 17 residues. Germline trimming cut 4 bases from V and 3 bases from J; bases unmatched to any gene: 12. This chain's CDR3 is CASSSPRGTGAIYEQYF. As DNA, the CDR3 is TGTGCCAGCAGTTCCCCCCGAGGGACAGGGGCGATCTACGAGCAGTACTTC.

This chain connects TRBV4-1 to TRBJ2-1, with 8 nucleotides matching TRBD2. V gave up 0 bases and J gave up 7 bases; unmatched junction bases: 5. This CDR3 has 15 amino acids. Germline V lookup: CDR1 MGHRA, CDR2 YSYEKL. CDR3: CASSQDIGTSNEQFF. In nucleotides, the CDR3 is TGCGCCAGCAGCCAAGATATCGGGACTAGTAATGAGCAGTTCTTC.

The gene calls are TRBV10-3 and TRBJ1-1; no definite D call. The V end was cut by 4 bases, the J end by 4 bases, with 7 bases between. CDR1 and CDR2 (germline): ENHRY, SYGVKD. The CDR3 covers 12 residues. The CDR3 DNA reads as TGTGCCATCAGTGGTCAGCTCACTGAAGCTTTCTTT. This translates into CAISGQLTEAFF.

V and J are TRBV6-5 and TRBJ2-1; 9 bases agree with TRBD2. Germline-derived CDR1 and CDR2 are MNHEY and SVGAGI. With 0 bases clipped from V and 8 bases from J, the junction kept 11 bases outside the gene matches. The CDR3 has 17 residues. CDR3 DNA sequence: TGTGCCAGCAGTTACTCGATAGGGCGGGGGGGATTATATGAGCAGTTCTTC. This sequence encodes CASSYSIGRGGLYEQFF.

The chain carries TRBV28 and TRBJ1-6, with a tentative D call TRBD1 (6 bases). The CDR3 totals 16 residues. Trimming removed 4 bases from V and 9 bases from J, with 19 bases in between. Germline V gene sequence: CDR1 MDHEN, CDR2 SYDVKM. The CDR3 protein is CASSSPNREGGSPLHF. The CDR3 DNA is TGTGCCAGCAGTTCCCCGAACAGGGAAGGGGGTTCACCCCTCCACTTT.

This clonotype was detected a few times. V is TRBV12-3 or TRBV12-4 and J is TRBJ2-7; no reliable D call. The CDR3 is 13 residues long. The V gene lost 3 bases and the J gene lost 0 bases, with 6 bases spanning the gap. The CDR3 DNA is TGTGCCAGCAGTTTCGCTGCCTCCTACGAGCAGTACTTC. Its translation: CASSFAASYEQYF.

This chain uses TRBV15 with TRBJ2-1; perhaps D is TRBD1 or TRBD2 (5 bases each). With 0 bases removed from V and 6 bases from J, the gap between germline ends came to 12 bases. Per germline, CDR1 LNHNV and CDR2 YYDKDF (reference sequence). The CDR3 extends over 15 amino acids. CDR3: CATSRDLGVANEQFF. The DNA of the CDR3 is TGTGCCACCAGCAGAGATCTGGGGGTGGCCAATGAGCAGTTCTTC.

The V gene is TRBV12-3 or TRBV12-4, the J gene TRBJ1-2; D uncertain. V was clipped by 6 bases and J by 4 bases, with 18 bases between them. This CDR3 spans 15 amino acids. DNA for the CDR3: TGTGCCAGCAGCTACCCCCCCAGCTTAGGCTATGGCTACACCTTC. It specifies CASSYPPSLGYGYTF.

V gene TRBV7-4 combines with J gene TRBJ2-2; TRBD1 or TRBD2 may be the D gene (5 bases each). The CDR3 length is 15 residues. V was pared by 4 bases and J by 5 bases, with 14 bases between. Germline values: CDR1 SGHVT, CDR2 SQSDAQ. The CDR3 sequence is CASSSMGTTTGELFF. The CDR3 DNA is TGTGCCAGCAGCTCTATGGGGACCACTACCGGGGAGCTGTTTTTT.

As for this clonotype: The junction does not match germline at one end; this may be a read error. The chain combines TRBV5-6 with TRBJ1-1; maybe TRBD1 (6 bases). Germline lookup yields CDR1 SGHDT and CDR2 YYEEEE. The CDR3 is 16 residues long. The CDR3 nucleotides read TGTGTCAGCAGCCTCAACTTCCCGGACAGGAACACTGAAGCTTTCTTT. Its protein is CVSSLNFPDRNTEAFF.

V gene TRBV5-4 combines with J gene TRBJ1-2; D gene unclear. This CDR3 comprises 14 residues. V gave up 1 base and J gave up 5 bases, with 12 bases separating them. The V gene's germline CDR1 is SGHNT and CDR2 YYREEE (reference sequence). In nucleotides, the CDR3 is TGTGCCAGCAGCTTGCCGGGGATGGGGTATGGCTACACCTTC. This codes for CASSLPGMGYGYTF.

This chain uses TRBV24-1 with TRBJ2-2; TRBD2 matches 11 bases. CDR1 and CDR2 from the germline V gene are KGHDR and SFDVKD. The CDR3 runs to 16 residues. Trimming at V came to 1 base and at J to 3 bases, leaving 0 bases not matched to a gene. This CDR3 reads CATSDLLAGDTGELFF. The CDR3 coding sequence is TGTGCCACCAGTGATTTACTAGCGGGGGACACCGGGGAGCTGTTTTTT.

The V gene is TRBV7-2, the J gene TRBJ2-3; 7 positions agree with TRBD1. The length of the CDR3 is 16 residues. In germline, CDR1 is SGHTA, CDR2 FQGNSA. J gave up 4 bases and V 2 bases, and 9 bases lay outside the gene matches. The chain's CDR3 is CASSLRWDSPPDTQYF. The CDR3 DNA reads as TGTGCCAGCAGCTTACGTTGGGACAGCCCCCCAGATACGCAGTATTTT.

The chain links TRBV5-8 to TRBJ2-5, with 8 positions matching TRBD2. J was trimmed by 1 base and V by 1 base; bases with no gene match: 9. This CDR3 spans 17 amino acids. The germline gives CDR1 SGHTS, CDR2 YDEGEE. The CDR3, as DNA: TGTGCCAGCAGCTTGACGCGGGGGGCCCCCCCCCAAGAGACCCAGTACTTC. Its protein is CASSLTRGAPPQETQYF. The full variable domain, its missing parts supplied by reference TRBV5-8 and TRBJ2-5, is EAGVTQSPTHLIKTRGQQATLRCSPISGHTSVYWYQQALGLGLQFLLWYDEGEERNRGNFPPRFSGRQFPNYSSELNVNALELEDSALYLCASSLTRGAPPQETQYFGPGTRLLVL.

On this clonotype: A read error may account for a junction end that differs from germline. The J gene is TRBJ2-1, the V gene TRBV25-1; the match to TRBD1 covers 8 bases. Germline CDR1 and CDR2: MGHDK and SYGVNS. CDR3 length: 16 amino acids. The CDR3 protein is CASSASRDRSYNKQFF. The CDR3 bases are TGTGCCAGCAGTGCATCCCGGGACAGGAGTTACAATAAGCAGTTCTTC. The entire variable domain, with the rest obtained from reference TRBV25-1 and TRBJ2-1, is as follows: EADIYQTPRYLVIGTGKKITLECSQTMGHDKMYWYQQDPGMELHLIHYSYGVNSTEKGDLSSESTVSRIRTEHFPLTLESARPSHTSQYLCASSASRDRSYNKQFFGPGTRLTVL.

This clonotype has at least ten counts. V is TRBV12-3 or TRBV12-4 and J is TRBJ1-4; D remains unclear. The CDR3 loop spans 17 amino acids. The V end was cut by 5 bases, the J end by 4 bases, with 20 bases between. The CDR3 region has the DNA TGTGCCAGCAGTCTCCGCCCTTTGGCGGGCGGTAATGAAAAACTGTTTTTT. Protein: CASSLRPLAGGNEKLFF.

To note about this clonotype: One end of the junction is discordant with germline, which a read error may explain. V is TRBV2 and J is TRBJ1-5, with a tentative D call TRBD1 (5 bases). There are 15 residues in the CDR3. The germline CDR1 and CDR2 sequences are SNHLY and FYNNEI. In DNA form, the CDR3 reads TGTGGCAGCAGTCTACCAGGGAATTCACGTCAGCCCCAGCATTTT. It yields the protein CGSSLPGNSRQPQHF.

This clonotype appeared many times. The chain joins TRBV10-3 to TRBJ2-1, with D tentatively TRBD1 (5 bases). Germline loops: CDR1 ENHRY, CDR2 SYGVKD. The CDR3 is 15 amino acids. V lost 6 bases to trimming and J lost 0 bases, with 12 bases between them. CDR3: CAISSDTYSYNEQFF. CDR3 bases: TGTGCCATCAGCTCGGACACCTACTCCTACAATGAGCAGTTCTTC.

The chain joins TRBV27 to TRBJ1-1; no clear D gene. Germline V lookup: CDR1 MNHEY, CDR2 SMNVEV (reference sequence). Trimming left V 0 bases short and J 4 bases short, with 9 bases between. The CDR3 is 14 amino acids. CDR3 protein: CASSLSIGTTEAFF. The CDR3 nucleotides read TGTGCCAGCAGTTTATCGATCGGAACCACTGAAGCTTTCTTT.

V is TRBV6-2 or TRBV6-3 and J is TRBJ2-5; TRBD1 is a possible D gene (6 bases). The CDR3 has 12 residues. Germline loops: CDR1 MNHEY, CDR2 SVGEGT. V was cut by 7 bases and J by 5 bases, with 11 bases left in between. CDR3 nucleotides: TGTGCCAGCAAAACAGGGCGGGAGACCCAGTACTTC. It specifies CASKTGRETQYF.

The sample holds a few counts of this clonotype. This CDR3 is CASSLSPAAEETQYF. DNA of the CDR3: TGTGCCAGCAGTTTATCCCCTGCGGCCGAAGAGACCCAGTACTTC. The chain uses TRBV27 and TRBJ2-5; no clear D gene. Germline V gives CDR1 MNHEY, CDR2 SMNVEV (reference sequence). The CDR3 extends over 15 amino acids. V was shortened by 0 bases and J by 3 bases, with 11 bases between the two germline ends.

This clonotype was observed once. V gene TRBV29-1 combines with J gene TRBJ2-3, with no clear D. The CDR3 consists of 12 residues. Germline V gives CDR1 SQVTM, CDR2 ANQGSEA. Trimming pared 1 base from V and 7 bases from J, leaving 9 bases between. This chain's CDR3 is CSVEAGSYTQYF. CDR3 bases: TGCAGCGTTGAAGCAGGATCATATACGCAGTATTTT.

This chain links TRBV7-9 with TRBJ2-7, with TRBD2 matching over 9 bases. Trimming took 5 bases from V and 2 from J; bases not matched to a gene: 10. Germline loops: CDR1 SEHNR, CDR2 FQNEAQ (reference sequence). The length of the CDR3 is 16 residues. CDR3 residues: CASSSRAGGLAYEQYV. CDR3 DNA sequence: TGTGCCAGCAGCAGCCGAGCGGGGGGCCTCGCCTACGAGCAGTACGTC.

This clonotype was detected ten times or more. The chain recombines TRBV27 with TRBJ1-5, with 8 bases fitting TRBD1. V trimming: 9 bases; J trimming: 0 bases; junction bases outside the gene matches: 4. The CDR3 loop spans 14 amino acids. Per germline, CDR1 MNHEY and CDR2 SMNVEV (reference sequence). In DNA form, the CDR3 reads TGTGCCAGTAGGACAGGGTATAGCAATCAGCCCCAGCATTTT. Translation gives CASRTGYSNQPQHF.

This clonotype was found a few times. The DNA for the CDR3 is TGTGCCAGCAGCGGGGAAAAGAATGAGCAGTTCTTC. Its protein is CASSGEKNEQFF. V gene TRBV11-3 combines with J gene TRBJ2-1; D remains ambiguous. Trimming took 5 bases from V and 7 from J, leaving 9 bases between them. Germline V gene data show CDR1 as SGHNT and CDR2 as YENEEA. There are 12 residues in the CDR3.